Below, 28 T cell receptor beta chains from the same sample are listed, as sequenced in a study of blood T cell repertoires in COVID-19 (dated by TCRdb to 2020 to 2021). Library preparation used the immunoSEQ multiplex PCR assay. Here the immuneACCESS table is served through TCRdb, limited to in-frame sequences with V and J called. Missing clones are a known gap in these copies; in checked studies unresolved V genes cover under half, and the rest lacks a known reason. The sample yields about 270,000 clones; more than 80% were counted once. Over 4% of the sample goes to the ten largest clones. The sequenced sample consisted of PBMCs or T cells enriched from blood (not recorded which). These receptor sequences come from a woman in her twenties or thirties with acute COVID-19.

The V call is TRBV27, the J call TRBJ1-1; 10 nucleotides match TRBD1. Germline V lookup: CDR1 MNHEY, CDR2 SMNVEV (reference sequence). The CDR3 is 14 residues long. With 4 bases clipped from V and 6 bases from J, the junction kept 5 bases outside the gene matches. CDR3 loop: CASSSGTGVPEAFF. Here the CDR3 DNA reads TGTGCCAGCAGTTCCGGGACAGGGGTTCCTGAAGCTTTCTTT.

This clone was detected only once. The V gene is TRBV3-1 (or the pseudogene TRBV3-2), the J gene TRBJ1-5; TRBD1 is a possible D gene (6 bases). This CDR3 comprises 15 residues. Per the germline V gene, CDR1 is LGHDT and CDR2 is YNNKEL (reference sequence). With 6 bases removed from V and 7 bases from J, the gap between germline ends came to 19 bases. CDR3 DNA sequence: TGTGCCAGCAGACCTCTCGCATCAGGGGACCAGCCCCAGCATTTT. Protein: CASRPLASGDQPQHF.

The V and J genes are TRBV28 and TRBJ2-1; TRBD1 aligns across 8 bases. This CDR3 has 19 amino acids. Germline CDR1 and CDR2: MDHEN and SYDVKM. Trimming at V came to 3 bases and at J to 1 base, leaving 14 bases not matched to a gene. CDR3 residues: CASSFGGQGVPFSYNEQFF. The CDR3 nucleotides read TGTGCCAGCAGTTTTGGTGGACAGGGAGTCCCTTTTTCCTACAATGAGCAGTTCTTC. The whole variable domain, remainder taken from reference TRBV28 and TRBJ2-1, is DVKVTQSSRYLVKRTGEKVFLECVQDMDHENMFWYRQDPGLGLRLIYFSYDVKMKEKGDIPEGYSVSREKKERFSLILESASTNQTSMYLCASSFGGQGVPFSYNEQFFGPGTRLTVL.

J is TRBJ2-7 and V is TRBV3-1 (or the pseudogene TRBV3-2); 10 nucleotides align to TRBD2. The CDR3 is 21 residues long. CDR1 is LGHDT and CDR2 is YNNKEL in the germline V gene (reference sequence). Trimming cost V 0 bases and J 0 bases; bases outside gene matches: 17. CDR3 loop: CASSQDSDVLAGVPLSYEQYF. The CDR3 nucleotides are TGTGCCAGCAGCCAAGACTCCGACGTCCTAGCGGGAGTCCCCCTCTCCTACGAGCAGTACTTC.

This chain links TRBV19 with TRBJ1-1; D might be TRBD1 (6 bases). This CDR3 has 16 amino acids. Per germline, CDR1 LNHDA and CDR2 SQIVND (reference sequence). Trimming took off 3 bases at V and 1 base at J, with 15 bases between the two ends. The CDR3 DNA reads TGTGCCAGTAGTATTTGGGCAGGGGAAGGGAACACTGAAGCTTTCTTT. Translating gives CASSIWAGEGNTEAFF.

The chain links TRBV19 to TRBJ2-2; a weak D match, TRBD2 (6 bases). CDR1 and CDR2 (germline): LNHDA, SQIVND (reference sequence). V was clipped by 5 bases and J by 0 bases, with 16 bases between them. The CDR3 totals 17 residues. Written as DNA, the CDR3 is TGTGCCAGTAGTCAGCCAATAGCGGTCGCGAACACCGGGGAGCTGTTTTTT. It is translated as CASSQPIAVANTGELFF.

The chain employs TRBV5-4 and TRBJ2-7, with 7 positions matching TRBD2. This CDR3 region has 16 residues. Germline CDR1 SGHNT, CDR2 YYREEE (reference sequence). With 0 bases clipped from V and 1 base from J, the junction kept 7 bases outside the gene matches. CDR3 sequence reads: CASSLAVAGISYEQYF. The DNA for the CDR3 is TGTGCCAGCAGCTTGGCCGTAGCGGGCATTTCCTACGAGCAGTACTTC.

The chain uses TRBV19 and TRBJ1-1; D call uncertain. V lost 3 bases to trimming and J lost 8 bases, with 10 bases between them. The CDR3 runs to 12 residues. In germline, CDR1 is LNHDA, CDR2 SQIVND (reference sequence). The CDR3: CASSIRAVEAFF. DNA of the CDR3: TGTGCCAGTAGTATCCGCGCGGTAGAAGCTTTCTTT.

The chain recombines TRBV3-1 (or the pseudogene TRBV3-2) with TRBJ2-1; 14 bases map to TRBD2. The CDR3 contains 19 residues. The V gene end was trimmed by 1 base and the J gene end by 4 bases; junction bases not matched to a gene: 9. From germline, CDR1 is LGHDT and CDR2 YNNKEL (reference sequence). The DNA of the CDR3 is TGTGCCAGCAGCCAAGTTCCCGGGACTAGCGGGAGTCGGTACAATGAGCAGTTCTTC. Protein product: CASSQVPGTSGSRYNEQFF.

J is TRBJ2-1 and V is TRBV11-2; 15 bases match TRBD2. CDR1 and CDR2 (germline): SGHAT, FQNNGV. The CDR3 spans 15 residues. V was pared by 4 bases and J by 7 bases, with 2 bases of the junction left unmatched. The CDR3 loop reads CASSSGTSGRNEQFF. In DNA form, the CDR3 reads TGTGCCAGCAGCTCCGGGACTAGCGGGAGGAATGAGCAGTTCTTC.

This chain joins TRBV18 and TRBJ2-7, with 7 nucleotides matching TRBD1. Germline-derived CDR1 and CDR2 are KGHSH and LQKENI. With 1 base clipped from V and 3 bases from J, the junction kept 12 bases outside the gene matches. The CDR3 totals 17 residues. The DNA of the CDR3 is TGTGCCAGCTCACCACGTCCGGTAGGACAGGAGATCTACGAGCAGTACTTC. It translates to CASSPRPVGQEIYEQYF.

The V and J genes are TRBV12-3 or TRBV12-4 and TRBJ2-7, with a possible D match to TRBD1 (5 bases). CDR3 size: 13 residues. Trimming cost V 7 bases and J 8 bases, with 18 bases left between them. DNA of the CDR3: TGTGCCAGCACCACGGGCACAGGCGACAAGCAGTACTTC. Residues: CASTTGTGDKQYF.

The V and J genes are TRBV6-6 and TRBJ2-7; maybe TRBD2 (5 bases). The CDR3 loop spans 14 amino acids. V lost 5 bases and J 5 bases, leaving 16 bases between the germline ends. Germline CDR1 MNHNY, CDR2 SVGAGI (reference sequence). The CDR3 nucleotides read TGTGCCAGCAGTCCGGGAAAAAGCACCAACGAGCAGTACTTC. It is translated as CASSPGKSTNEQYF.

The genes are TRBV9 and TRBJ2-3; D is perhaps TRBD2 (5 bases). Germline CDR1 is SGDLS and CDR2 is YYNGEE. V dropped 4 bases and J dropped 3 bases, with 12 bases sitting between them. The CDR3 loop spans 14 amino acids. CDR3 nucleotides: TGTGCCAGCAGCCCGCGACCGGGGACAGATACGCAGTATTTT. This codes for CASSPRPGTDTQYF.

This clone has a single count. CDR3 sequence (DNA): TGTGCCAGCTCACCACCGGCACCAAGCACAGATACGCAGTATTTT. Residues: CASSPPAPSTDTQYF. The V gene is TRBV18, the J gene TRBJ2-3; D unclear. Germline V gene data show CDR1 as KGHSH and CDR2 as LQKENI. The CDR3 is 15 residues long. V was trimmed by 0 bases and J by 0 bases, leaving 7 bases between them.

This chain connects TRBV27 to TRBJ1-2; D may be TRBD1 (5 bases). The length of the CDR3 is 11 residues. Germline V gene sequence: CDR1 MNHEY, CDR2 SMNVEV (reference sequence). V was pared by 5 bases and J by 7 bases, with 8 bases between. DNA for the CDR3: TGTGCCAGCAGTGAAGGGGTTGGCTACACCTTC. This encodes CASSEGVGYTF.

The rearrangement joins TRBV19 to TRBJ2-3; 13 nucleotides match TRBD2. The J segment lost 1 base and the V segment lost 7 bases, leaving 8 bases of the junction unmatched. CDR1 is LNHDA, CDR2 SQIVND, per germline (reference sequence). CDR3 size: 17 residues. The CDR3 spells CASKHGTSGKGTDTQYF. The CDR3 nucleotides are TGTGCCAGTAAGCATGGGACTAGCGGGAAGGGCACAGATACGCAGTATTTT.

This clone was seen a few times. For the CDR3, the DNA is TGTGCCAGCAGCTTCGCAGGGGTTAATTCACCCCTCCACTTT. As protein: CASSFAGVNSPLHF. The V and J genes are TRBV7-2 and TRBJ1-6; TRBD1 might be the D (6 bases). The CDR3 is 14 amino acids. Germline assignment: CDR1 SGHTA and CDR2 FQGNSA. Deletions cut 3 bases from V and 6 bases from J, with 9 bases between.

The rearrangement joins TRBV28 to TRBJ1-5; 7 bases fit TRBD1. The germline CDR1 and CDR2 sequences are MDHEN and SYDVKM. The CDR3 sequence is 13 residues long. The junction had 4 bases not matched to a gene; V was cut back by 7 bases and J by 4 bases. The CDR3 region has the DNA TGTGCCAGCATAGGACAGGTGAATCAGCCCCAGCATTTT. This encodes CASIGQVNQPQHF.

The chain joins TRBV11-2 to TRBJ2-5; 7 bases fit TRBD2. The CDR3 runs 16 residues. The germline gives CDR1 SGHAT, CDR2 FQNNGV. V trimming: 8 bases; J trimming: 4 bases; junction bases outside the gene matches: 16. In DNA, the CDR3 is TGTGCCAGCGCCCCATGGGCGGGAGTCCAGGGAGAGACCCAGTACTTC. The encoded protein is CASAPWAGVQGETQYF. The full variable domain, in which reference TRBV11-2 and TRBJ2-5 provide the parts outside the CDR3, is EAGVAQSPRYKIIEKRQSVAFWCNPISGHATLYWYQQILGQGPKLLIQFQNNGVVDDSQLPKDRFSAERLKGVDSTLKIQPAKLEDSAVYLCASAPWAGVQGETQYFGPGTRLLVL.

This chain joins TRBV28 and TRBJ2-1, with D tentatively TRBD2 (5 bases). This CDR3 has 13 residues. From germline, CDR1 is MDHEN and CDR2 SYDVKM. Trimming took 2 bases from V and 8 from J, leaving 10 bases between them. The CDR3, as DNA: TGTGCCAGCAGTTTACGGGGAGCGGATGAGCAGTTCTTC. Translated, it gives CASSLRGADEQFF.

The chain couples TRBV5-1 to TRBJ2-5; no definite D call. Trimming took off 2 bases at V and 1 base at J, with 12 bases between the two ends. Germline CDR1 SGHRS, CDR2 YFSETQ. This CDR3 is 15 amino acids long. CDR3 DNA: TGCGCCAGCAGCTTAACACAGCAGCTCCAAGAGACCCAGTACTTC. It translates to CASSLTQQLQETQYF.

A single count supports this clone. This chain uses TRBV11-2 with TRBJ2-1; D perhaps matches TRBD1 (5 bases). The CDR3 has 13 amino acids. Looked up from germline, CDR1 is SGHAT and CDR2 is FQNNGV. The V gene lost 3 bases and the J gene lost 9 bases, with 12 bases spanning the gap. The CDR3 loop is CASSFRQSLEQFF. CDR3 DNA sequence: TGTGCCAGCAGCTTTAGACAGTCCCTTGAGCAGTTCTTC.

This clone was found a few times. The V call is TRBV28, the J call TRBJ2-2; the D is unclear. The CDR3 length is 15 residues. Trimming took off 8 bases at V and 0 bases at J, with 13 bases between the two ends. Germline-derived CDR1 and CDR2 are MDHEN and SYDVKM. The CDR3 DNA reads as TGTGCCAGCTATCCAGGCAGTTCGAACACCGGGGAGCTGTTTTTT. The encoded protein is CASYPGSSNTGELFF.

This clone has a single count. This rearrangement joins TRBV28 to TRBJ2-1; TRBD1 might be the D (5 bases). The V gene lost 4 bases and the J gene lost 6 bases, with 16 bases spanning the gap. Germline V lookup: CDR1 MDHEN, CDR2 SYDVKM. The CDR3 loop spans 15 amino acids. The CDR3 sequence: CASSSPNRGFNEQFF. CDR3 in DNA: TGTGCCAGCAGTTCCCCTAATAGGGGTTTCAATGAGCAGTTCTTC.

V and J are TRBV5-4 and TRBJ2-1; 11 positions match TRBD2. The V gene end was trimmed by 2 bases and the J gene end by 0 bases; junction bases not matched to a gene: 10. Germline V gene data show CDR1 as SGHNT and CDR2 as YYREEE (reference sequence). The CDR3 contains 19 residues. Here the CDR3 reads CASSLPGLAVGSSYNEQFF. CDR3 DNA sequence: TGTGCCAGCAGCTTACCGGGACTAGCGGTAGGAAGCTCCTACAATGAGCAGTTCTTC.

Only a few counts were recorded for this clone. V is TRBV7-8 and J is TRBJ2-7; 8 bases map to TRBD2. CDR3 length equals 13 residues. V was pared by 4 bases and J by 5 bases, with 4 bases of the junction left unmatched. Germline CDR1 is SGHVS and CDR2 is FQNEAQ. CDR3 region: CASSSGLVNEQYF. The CDR3 nucleotides read TGTGCCAGCAGCTCGGGACTAGTAAACGAGCAGTACTTC. Complete variable domain (other parts from reference TRBV7-8 and TRBJ2-7): GAGVSQSPRYKVAKRGQDVALRCDPISGHVSLFWYQQALGQGPEFLTYFQNEAQLDKSGLPSDRFFAERPEGSVSTLKIQRTQQEDSAVYLCASSSGLVNEQYFGPGTRLTVT.

V is TRBV6-5 and J is TRBJ1-5; 9 bases match TRBD1. J gave up 0 bases and V 4 bases, and 4 bases lay outside the gene matches. The germline CDR1 and CDR2 sequences are MNHEY and SVGAGI. The CDR3 sequence is 16 residues long. This chain's CDR3 is CASSLRDRDSNQPQHF. Written as DNA, the CDR3 is TGTGCCAGCAGTTTACGGGACAGGGATAGCAATCAGCCCCAGCATTTT.